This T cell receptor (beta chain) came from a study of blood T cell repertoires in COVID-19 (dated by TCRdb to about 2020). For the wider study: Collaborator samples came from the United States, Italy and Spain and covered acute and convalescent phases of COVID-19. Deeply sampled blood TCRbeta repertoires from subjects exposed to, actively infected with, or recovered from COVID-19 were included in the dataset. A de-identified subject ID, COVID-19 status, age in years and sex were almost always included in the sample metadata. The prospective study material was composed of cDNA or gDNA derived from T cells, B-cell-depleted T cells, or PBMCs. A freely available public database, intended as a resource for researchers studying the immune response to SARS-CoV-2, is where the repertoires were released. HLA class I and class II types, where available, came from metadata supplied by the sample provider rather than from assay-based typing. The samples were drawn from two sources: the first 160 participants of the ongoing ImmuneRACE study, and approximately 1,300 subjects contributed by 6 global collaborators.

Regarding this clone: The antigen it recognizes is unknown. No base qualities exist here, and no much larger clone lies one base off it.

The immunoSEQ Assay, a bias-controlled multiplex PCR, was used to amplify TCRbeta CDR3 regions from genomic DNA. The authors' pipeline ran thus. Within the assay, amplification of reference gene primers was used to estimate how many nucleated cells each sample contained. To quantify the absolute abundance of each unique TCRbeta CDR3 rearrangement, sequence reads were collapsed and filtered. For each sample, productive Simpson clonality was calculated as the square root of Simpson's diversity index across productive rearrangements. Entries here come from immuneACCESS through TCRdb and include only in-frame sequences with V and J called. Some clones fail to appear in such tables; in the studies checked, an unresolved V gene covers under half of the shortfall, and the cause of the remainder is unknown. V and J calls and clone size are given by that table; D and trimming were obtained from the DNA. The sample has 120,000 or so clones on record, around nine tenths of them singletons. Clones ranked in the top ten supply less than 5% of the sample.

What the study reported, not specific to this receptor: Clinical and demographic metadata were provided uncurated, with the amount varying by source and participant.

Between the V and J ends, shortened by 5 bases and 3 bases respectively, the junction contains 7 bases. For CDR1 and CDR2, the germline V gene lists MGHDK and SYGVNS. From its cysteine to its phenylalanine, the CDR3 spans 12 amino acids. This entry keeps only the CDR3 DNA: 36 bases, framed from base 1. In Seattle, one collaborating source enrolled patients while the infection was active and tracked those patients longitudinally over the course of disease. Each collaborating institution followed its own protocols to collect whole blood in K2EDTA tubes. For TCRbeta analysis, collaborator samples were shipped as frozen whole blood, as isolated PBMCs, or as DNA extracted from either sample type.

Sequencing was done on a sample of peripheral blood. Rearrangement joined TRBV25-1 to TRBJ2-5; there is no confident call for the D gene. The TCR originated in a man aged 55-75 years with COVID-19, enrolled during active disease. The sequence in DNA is TGTGCCAGCAGTCGGCAGGAAGAGACCCAGTACTTC. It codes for CASSRQEETQYF.